The following is a T cell receptor beta chain sequence with its context. The sample originates from a study of control samples from healthy donors and cancer patients. Profiling relied on immunoSEQ multiplex PCR, and the TCRdb table lists in-frame clones only, not all of them. The table has about 160,000 clones, roughly 90% seen once. Germline CDR1 LNHDA, CDR2 SQIVND (reference sequence). With 3 bases clipped from V and 9 bases from J, the junction kept 4 bases outside the gene matches. The CDR3 is 14 amino acids. The sequence derives from a woman younger than 45 in good health. The rearrangement uses TRBV19 and TRBJ1-6; 8 positions match TRBD1. Sequenced sample: blood. CDR3 in DNA: TGTGCCAGTAGTATTGACAGGGGTGTTTCACCCCTCCACTTT. Amino acids: CASSIDRGVSPLHF.